The clone carrying this T cell receptor (beta chain) appeared many times. The data are from a study of T cells in Graves' hyperthyroidism and ophthalmopathy. About the study: Pretreatment peripheral blood was obtained at initial diagnosis.

Graves' hyperthyroidism showing no ophthalmopathy progression within 18 months was considered stable. Diagnosis of hyperthyroidism was new in patients aged 18 to 65, and its duration was under 2 months. Amplification of TCR beta CDR3 regions was performed using RNA transcripts as template. HTBI primers drove first-round RT-PCR of the TCR CDR3. Each CDR3 protein is one row after TCRdb ran MiXCR on the multiplex PCR reads. The profile covers around 420,000 distinct CDR3 sequences, with about a sixth appearing a single time and approximately 7.5% taken by the ten largest. The germline V gene has CDR1 LGHDT and CDR2 YNNKEL (reference sequence). There are 14 residues in the CDR3. V was cut by 0 bases and J by 5 bases, with 10 bases left in between.

The V call is TRBV3-1, the J call TRBJ1-1, with D perhaps TRBD1 (5 bases). Sequenced material: blood. This TCR was recovered from a woman in her late teens or twenties with Graves' hyperthyroidism. The CDR3 reads CASSQDGARTEAFF. CDR3 nucleotides: TGTGCCAGCAGCCAAGACGGGGCCCGGACTGAAGCTTTCTTT.